Shown below are 7 T cell receptor beta chains from a single sample sequenced in a study of T-cell reconstitution after alpha-beta-depleted transplantation in children. Unique molecular identifiers were incorporated into the prepared TCRbeta library. Via MiXCR, TCRdb re-called the PCR reads, giving one row per CDR3 protein. The sample has 500,000 to 750,000 distinct CDR3 sequences, roughly 13% seen once. This specimen consisted of PBMCs, mostly from graft donor cells, obtained 360 days after TCRalphabeta/CD19-depleted stem cell transplant. The receptors shown here come from a male patient aged 10-17 years who had a stem cell transplant for acute myeloid leukemia, so the T cells may come from the graft donor.

This clonotype was seen ten or more times. The V and J genes are TRBV14 and TRBJ2-2, with TRBD1 matching over 10 bases. CDR3 length: 17 amino acids. The germline CDR1 and CDR2 sequences are SGHDN and FVKESK. V was clipped by 4 bases and J by 0 bases; unmatched bases: 5. The DNA for the CDR3 is TGTGCCAGCAGCCCGACAGGGGGCCTAGCGAACACCGGGGAGCTGTTTTTT. Translated, it gives CASSPTGGLANTGELFF.

This clonotype came up a few times. The chain couples TRBV10-3 to TRBJ2-3; perhaps TRBD2 as D (6 bases). This CDR3 has 17 amino acids. Germline CDR1 and CDR2: ENHRY and SYGVKD. V lost 4 bases, J lost 0 bases, and 17 bases lay in between. The CDR3 reads CAISVKVGGKSTDTQYF. The CDR3 region has the DNA TGTGCCATCAGTGTTAAAGTAGGAGGGAAAAGCACAGATACGCAGTATTTT.

The chain couples TRBV20-1 to TRBJ2-7; D perhaps matches TRBD1 (6 bases). V was pared by 6 bases and J by 3 bases, with 18 bases between. The germline gives CDR1 DFQATT, CDR2 SNEGSKA (reference sequence). The CDR3 extends over 14 amino acids. The CDR3 sequence is CSAHDRIGDYEQYF. As DNA, the CDR3 is TGCAGTGCCCACGACAGGATTGGGGACTACGAGCAGTACTTC.

This clonotype showed up just a few times. The rearrangement links TRBV27 to TRBJ2-6; D gene unclear. This CDR3 has 15 amino acids. V was cut by 8 bases and J by 0 bases, with 11 bases left in between. The germline gives CDR1 MNHEY, CDR2 SMNVEV (reference sequence). CDR3 in amino acids: CASGTDSSGANVLTF. CDR3 DNA: TGTGCCAGCGGTACAGATAGCTCTGGGGCCAACGTCCTGACTTTC.

This clonotype was recorded at least ten times. The V gene is TRBV28, the J gene TRBJ2-3; D uncertain. The germline V gene has CDR1 MDHEN and CDR2 SYDVKM. Trimming pared 6 bases from V and 1 base from J, leaving 14 bases between. This CDR3 spans 15 amino acids. CDR3 region: CASSPTGWGTDTQYF. CDR3 DNA sequence: TGTGCCAGCAGCCCTACTGGGTGGGGCACAGATACGCAGTATTTT.

This clonotype has a handful of counts. This chain joins TRBV9 and TRBJ2-2; 8 bases line up with TRBD2. The CDR3 loop spans 21 amino acids. V dropped 3 bases and J dropped 0; count of bases not matched to a gene: 19. The germline gives CDR1 SGDLS, CDR2 YYNGEE. The CDR3 sequence is CASSAHGMTGGRKANTGELFF. The CDR3 DNA sequence: TGTGCCAGCAGCGCTCATGGGATGACTGGCGGGAGGAAGGCGAACACCGGGGAGCTGTTTTTT.

The chain carries TRBV7-9 and TRBJ2-5, with 7 bases aligning to TRBD1. The junction had 4 bases not matched to a gene; V was cut back by 4 bases and J by 5 bases. The CDR3 has 13 residues. CDR1 SEHNR and CDR2 FQNEAQ come from the germline V gene (reference sequence). The CDR3 nucleotides are TGTGCCAGCAGCTCGACAGGGCCGGAGACCCAGTACTTC. It encodes CASSSTGPETQYF. The full variable domain, with the rest looked up from reference TRBV7-9 and TRBJ2-5, is DTGVSQNPRHKITKRGQNVTFRCDPISEHNRLYWYRQTLGQGPEFLTYFQNEAQLEKSRLLSDRFSAERPKGSFSTLEIQRTEQGDSAMYLCASSSTGPETQYFGPGTRLLVL.